This is a list of T cell receptor beta chains from one sample in a study of beta chain features in type 1 diabetes. The data were produced by immunoSEQ multiplex PCR, yet TCRdb's version contains in-frame clones alone and is incomplete. The sample comprises 250,000 to 400,000 clones, 14% of which are singletons, and about 6.6% rests with the top ten. The sample consisted of central memory CD4+ T cells from blood. The receptors originated from a young man in good health. CDR3s include the opening cysteine and the closing phenylalanine or tryptophan. D genes are given only for firm matches. The size field is filled for only some rows; it gives once, few, many or a size class.

.,TRBV11-1,TRBJ2-1,few,CASQAQGTYNEQFF,TGTGCCAGCCAGGCACAGGGAACCTACAATGAGCAGTTCTTC
TRBD1,TRBV2,TRBJ2-3,.,CASPGGTRSDTQYF,TGTGCCAGCCCAGGGGGAACCCGTTCCGATACGCAGTATTTT
.,TRBV4-3,TRBJ2-3,few,CASSHETSSTDTQYF,TGCGCCAGCAGCCACGAAACTTCTAGCACAGATACGCAGTATTTT
.,TRBV4-2,TRBJ1-5,.,CASSQEADQPQHF,TGTGCCAGCAGCCAAGAGGCAGATCAGCCCCAGCATTTT
.,TRBV4-2,TRBJ1-2,.,CASSQDRGHYGYTF,TGTGCCAGCAGCCAAGACAGGGGCCACTATGGCTACACCTTC
TRBD1,TRBV4-3,TRBJ1-5,.,CASSLTGGDGPQHF,TGCGCCAGCAGCCTCACAGGGGGGGACGGGCCCCAGCATTTT
.,TRBV2,TRBJ1-5,few,CASRGRGVRLGSQHF,TGTGCCAGCAGGGGGAGGGGGGTAAGGCTGGGCTCCCAGCATTTT
TRBD1,TRBV29-1,TRBJ1-1,.,CSVLGTGGWRDTEAFF,TGCAGCGTTCTCGGGACAGGGGGGTGGAGGGACACTGAAGCTTTCTTT
.,TRBV6-1,TRBJ1-2,.,CASSSPRRVVNGYTF,TGTGCCAGCAGTTCCCCCAGGCGGGTTGTGAATGGCTACACCTTC
.,TRBV27,TRBJ2-3,few,CASSFYSQGDTQYF,TGTGCCAGCAGTTTTTATTCACAGGGAGATACGCAGTATTTT
TRBD1,TRBV7-2,TRBJ2-3,few,CASSQQGYTDTQYF,TGTGCCAGCAGCCAACAGGGGTACACAGATACGCAGTATTTT
.,TRBV6-5,TRBJ1-1,.,CAIRRKGPMNTEAFF,TGTGCCATCAGACGAAAGGGACCGATGAACACTGAAGCTTTCTTT
.,TRBV18,TRBJ1-4,few,CASSPGRPGNEKLFF,TGTGCCAGCTCACCCGGACGACCCGGTAATGAAAAACTGTTTTTT
TRBD1,TRBV5-6,TRBJ2-3,.,CASSLYRGRTDTQYF,TGTGCCAGCAGCTTGTACAGGGGGCGAACAGATACGCAGTATTTT
.,TRBV19,TRBJ1-5,few,CASSSLRGGSNQPQHF,TGTGCCAGTAGTTCTCTAAGGGGAGGAAGCAATCAGCCCCAGCATTTT
TRBD2,TRBV7-2,TRBJ2-3,.,CASSGLAGGTDTQYF,TGTGCCAGCAGCGGACTAGCGGGGGGCACAGATACGCAGTATTTT
.,TRBV7-2,TRBJ2-5,few,CASSRQGGETQYF,TGTGCCAGCAGCCGCCAGGGTGGAGAGACCCAGTACTTC
TRBD1,TRBV9,TRBJ2-3,.,CASSVFGQGAKDTQYF,TGTGCCAGCAGCGTATTTGGACAGGGGGCGAAGGATACGCAGTATTTT
.,TRBV7-9,TRBJ1-6,few,CASSLGHLNSPLHF,TGTGCCAGCAGCCTGGGACACCTGAATTCACCCCTCCACTTT
.,TRBV7-2,TRBJ2-7,few,CASSNYEQYF,TGTGCCAGCAGCAACTACGAGCAGTACTTC
TRBD1,TRBV4-1,TRBJ2-2,.,CASSKDRGDTGELFF,TGCGCCAGCAGCAAGGACAGGGGGGACACCGGGGAGCTGTTTTTT
.,TRBV5-8,TRBJ1-2,.,CASSLWQGDYGYTF,TGTGCCAGCAGCTTGTGGCAGGGAGACTATGGCTACACCTTC
TRBD2,TRBV10-3,TRBJ2-1,.,CASSGTSGSLAYNEQFF,TGTGCCAGCTCCGGGACTAGCGGGAGCCTCGCCTACAATGAGCAGTTCTTC
TRBD1,TRBV29-1,TRBJ2-4,.,CSVADRGNKNIQYF,TGCAGCGTTGCCGACAGGGGAAACAAAAACATTCAGTACTTC
TRBD1,TRBV7-2,TRBJ2-5,.,CASSLAGQGAGETQYF,TGTGCCAGCAGCTTAGCAGGACAGGGGGCGGGGGAGACCCAGTACTTC
TRBD1,TRBV18,TRBJ1-6,.,CASSRQGGSPLHF,TGTGCCAGCTCACGACAGGGTGGTTCACCCCTCCACTTT
TRBD1,TRBV13,TRBJ2-1,few,CASRKETGYGNEQFF,TGTGCCAGCAGAAAAGAGACAGGGTATGGGAATGAGCAGTTCTTC
.,TRBV18,TRBJ2-4,many,CASSPTLGTGKTAKNIQYF,TGTGCCAGCTCACCAACACTCGGAACAGGGAAAACGGCCAAAAACATTCAGTACTTC
.,TRBV6-6,TRBJ2-1,.,CASRDGSHEQFF,TGTGCCAGTAGGGACGGCTCACATGAGCAGTTCTTC
.,TRBV19,TRBJ2-3,few,CASSIDQGGVSTDTQYF,TGTGCCAGTAGTATAGATCAGGGTGGGGTTAGCACAGATACGCAGTATTTT
.,TRBV6-6,TRBJ2-2,few,CASSPITNTGELFF,TGTGCCAGCAGTCCGATAACGAACACCGGGGAGCTGTTTTTT
.,TRBV29-1,TRBJ2-5,.,CSVGGPFQETQYF,TGCAGCGTTGGGGGGCCCTTCCAAGAGACCCAGTACTTC
.,TRBV27,TRBJ1-1,.,CASSFLAVTEAFF,TGTGCCAGCAGTTTTCTGGCAGTCACTGAAGCTTTCTTT
TRBD1,TRBV18,TRBJ1-2,few,CASSPGDRDYGYTF,TGTGCCAGCTCACCTGGGGACAGGGACTATGGCTACACCTTC